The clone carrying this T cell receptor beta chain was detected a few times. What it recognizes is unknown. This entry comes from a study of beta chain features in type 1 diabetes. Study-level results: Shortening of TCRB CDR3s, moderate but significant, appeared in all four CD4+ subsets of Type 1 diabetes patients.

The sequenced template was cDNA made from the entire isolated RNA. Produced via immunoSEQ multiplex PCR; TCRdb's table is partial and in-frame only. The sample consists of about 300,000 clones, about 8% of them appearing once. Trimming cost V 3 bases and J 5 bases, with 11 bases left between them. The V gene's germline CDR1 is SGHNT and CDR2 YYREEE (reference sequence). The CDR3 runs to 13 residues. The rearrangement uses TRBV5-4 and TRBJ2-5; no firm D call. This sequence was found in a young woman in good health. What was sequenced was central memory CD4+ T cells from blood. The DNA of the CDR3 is TGTGCCAGCAGCTGGCCCGCGAGCGAGACCCAGTACTTC. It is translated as CASSWPASETQYF.